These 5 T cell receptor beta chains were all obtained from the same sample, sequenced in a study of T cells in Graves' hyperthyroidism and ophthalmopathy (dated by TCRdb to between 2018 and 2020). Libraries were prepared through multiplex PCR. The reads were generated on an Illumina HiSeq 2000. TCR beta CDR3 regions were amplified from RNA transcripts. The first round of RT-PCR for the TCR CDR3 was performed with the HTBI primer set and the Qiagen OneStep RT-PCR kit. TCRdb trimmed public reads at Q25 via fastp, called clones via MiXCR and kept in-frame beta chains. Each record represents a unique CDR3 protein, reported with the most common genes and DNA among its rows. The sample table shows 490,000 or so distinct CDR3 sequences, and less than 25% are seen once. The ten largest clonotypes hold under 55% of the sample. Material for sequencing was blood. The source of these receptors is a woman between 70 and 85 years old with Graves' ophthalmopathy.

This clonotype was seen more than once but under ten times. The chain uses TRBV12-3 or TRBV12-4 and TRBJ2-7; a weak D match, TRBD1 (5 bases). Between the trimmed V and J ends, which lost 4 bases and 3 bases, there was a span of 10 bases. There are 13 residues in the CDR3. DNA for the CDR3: TGTGCCAGCAGTTGGGCAGGGCTCTACGAGCAGTACTTC. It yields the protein CASSWAGLYEQYF.

The DNA for the CDR3 is TGCAGTGCTAGAGTCCCTAGCGGGAGGGGGGATAATGAGCAGTTCTTC. Its protein is CSARVPSGRGDNEQFF. The V gene is TRBV20-1, the J gene TRBJ2-1, with TRBD2 matching over 12 bases. The CDR3 consists of 16 residues. From germline, CDR1 is DFQATT and CDR2 SNEGSKA (reference sequence). After removal of 1 base from V and 7 bases from J, the junction contained 8 bases not matched to a gene.

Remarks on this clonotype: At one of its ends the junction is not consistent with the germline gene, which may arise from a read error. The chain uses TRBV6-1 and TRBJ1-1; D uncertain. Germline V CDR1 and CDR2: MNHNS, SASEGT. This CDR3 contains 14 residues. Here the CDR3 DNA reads TGTTCCAGCAGCCACGGAGGGCGAGAAACTGAAGCTTTCTTT. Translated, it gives CSSSHGGRETEAFF.

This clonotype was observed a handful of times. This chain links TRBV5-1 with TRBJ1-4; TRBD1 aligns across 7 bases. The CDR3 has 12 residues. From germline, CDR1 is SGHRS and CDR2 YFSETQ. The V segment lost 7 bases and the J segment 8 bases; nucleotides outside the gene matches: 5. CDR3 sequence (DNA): TGCGCCAGCCGGGACAGCGACGAAAAACTGTTTTTT. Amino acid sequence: CASRDSDEKLFF.

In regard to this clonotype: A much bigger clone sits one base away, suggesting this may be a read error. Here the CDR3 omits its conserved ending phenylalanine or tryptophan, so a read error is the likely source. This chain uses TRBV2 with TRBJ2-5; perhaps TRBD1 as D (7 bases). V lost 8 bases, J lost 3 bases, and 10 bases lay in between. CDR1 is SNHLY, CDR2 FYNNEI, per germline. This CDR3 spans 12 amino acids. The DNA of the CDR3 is TGTGCCAGCGACAGGGAGGAAGAGACCCAGTACCTC. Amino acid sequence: CASDREEETQYL.